This T cell receptor (beta chain) was captured in a study of CD8+ T cells in alopecia areata. This clone rates as medium-sized (0.01 to 0.1%). The CDR3 has 16 amino acids. Germline V CDR1 and CDR2: SGHTA, FQGNSA. The trim removed 7 bases at V and 1 base at J, leaving 10 bases unmatched. Reverse transcription of extracted RNA yielded cDNA, which provided the sequencing template. Profiled with immunoSEQ multiplex PCR; TCRdb holds only in-frame clones, not every one. The sample shows approximately 89,000 clones, nearly 45% of them seen only once. This chain links TRBV7-2 with TRBJ1-5; TRBD1 matches 7 bases. The TCR comes from a human donor with alopecia areata. Sequenced material: CD4+ T cells sorted from blood. For the CDR3, the DNA is TGTGCCAGCACCCCTTTCAGGGGGGACAGCAATCAGCCCCAGCATTTT. As protein: CASTPFRGDSNQPQHF.